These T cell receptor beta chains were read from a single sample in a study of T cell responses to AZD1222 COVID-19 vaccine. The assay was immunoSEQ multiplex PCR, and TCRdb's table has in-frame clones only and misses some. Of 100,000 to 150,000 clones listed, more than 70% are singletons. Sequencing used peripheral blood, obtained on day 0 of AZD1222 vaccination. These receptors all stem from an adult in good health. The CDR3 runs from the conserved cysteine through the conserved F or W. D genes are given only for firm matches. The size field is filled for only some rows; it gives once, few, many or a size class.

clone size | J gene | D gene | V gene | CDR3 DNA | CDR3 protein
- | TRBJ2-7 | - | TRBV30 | TGTGCCTGGAGTGTACAAGCGGGCCCTTCCTACGAGCAGTACTTC | CAWSVQAGPSYEQYF
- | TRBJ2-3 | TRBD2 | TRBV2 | TGTGCCAGCAGAGCGGGAGTTTGGGATACGCAGTATTTT | CASRAGVWDTQYF
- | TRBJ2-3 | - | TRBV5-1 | TGCGCCAGCAGCTTGGCATCCGGGGGGCCCCTGTCGGATACGCAGTATTTT | CASSLASGGPLSDTQYF
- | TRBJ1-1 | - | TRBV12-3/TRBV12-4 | TGTGCCAGCAGTAGGCTGTTCGACACTGAAGCTTTCTTT | CASSRLFDTEAFF
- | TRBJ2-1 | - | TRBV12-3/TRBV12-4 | TGTGCCAGCAGTTTGAGTCTGCGCAATGAGCAGTTCTTC | CASSLSLRNEQFF
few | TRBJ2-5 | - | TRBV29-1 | TGCAGCGTTGCCGCAGGGGCCTTTCAAGAGACCCAGTACTTC | CSVAAGAFQETQYF
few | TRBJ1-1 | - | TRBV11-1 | TGTGCCAGCAGCGCCCAGACAGGAGATGAAGCTTTCTTT | CASSAQTGDEAFF
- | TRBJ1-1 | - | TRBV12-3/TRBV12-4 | TGTGCCAGCAGTTTAACGGGGAACACTGAAGCTTTCTTT | CASSLTGNTEAFF
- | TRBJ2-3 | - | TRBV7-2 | TGTGCCAGCAGCTTAGGGGGTTTAGCTGATACGCAGTATTTT | CASSLGGLADTQYF
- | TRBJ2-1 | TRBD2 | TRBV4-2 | TGTGCCAGCAGCCATCATAGACTAGCGGGAGGGATCTCCTACAATGAGCAGTTCTTC | CASSHHRLAGGISYNEQFF
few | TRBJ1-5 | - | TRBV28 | TGTGCCAGCCTCGGACAGACTTTATCGCCCCAGCATTTT | CASLGQTLSPQHF
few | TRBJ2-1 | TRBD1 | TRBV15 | TGTGCCACCAGCTCGCGGACAGGGGGGTACAATGAGCAGTTCTTC | CATSSRTGGYNEQFF
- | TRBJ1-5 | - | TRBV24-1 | TGTGCCACCAGTGACCCCAGTGGGGGGGGAAGTCAGCCCCAGCATTTT | CATSDPSGGGSQPQHF
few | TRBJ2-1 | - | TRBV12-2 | TGTGCAAGTCGCTTAGCGGGTGGGACAGGTTACAATGAGCAGTTCTTC | CASRLAGGTGYNEQFF
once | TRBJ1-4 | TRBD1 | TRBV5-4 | TGTGCCAGCAGCTTGGAACCGGGACAGAAGAATGAAAAACTGTTTTTT | CASSLEPGQKNEKLFF
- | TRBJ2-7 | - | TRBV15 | TGTGCCACCAGCAGAGGAGGGACCTACGAGCAGTACTTC | CATSRGGTYEQYF
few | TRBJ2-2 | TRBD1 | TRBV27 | TGTGCCAGCAGCCCATCCGGGACAGGGACCGGGGAGCTGTTTTTT | CASSPSGTGTGELFF
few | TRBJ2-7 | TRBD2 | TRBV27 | TGTGCCAGCAGTTTAACGGGAGGAGGTTCCTACGAGCAGTACTTC | CASSLTGGGSYEQYF
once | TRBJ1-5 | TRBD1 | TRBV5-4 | TGTGCCAGCAGCACAGGGGAAAAGCAGCCCCAGCATTTT | CASSTGEKQPQHF
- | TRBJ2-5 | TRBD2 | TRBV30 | TGTGCCTGGGACCGCTTCGGGGGGAAAAAAGAGACCCAGTACTTC | CAWDRFGGKKETQYF
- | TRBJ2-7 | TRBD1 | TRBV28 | TGTGCCAGCAGTCCAACCCTACTGGGACAGGGTTTCGCCGAGCAGTACTTC | CASSPTLLGQGFAEQYF
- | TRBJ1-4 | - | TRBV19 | TGTGCCAGTAGTCTGGACGGGTCTAATGAAAAACTGTTTTTT | CASSLDGSNEKLFF
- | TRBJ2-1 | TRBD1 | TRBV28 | TGTGCCAGCAGTTTGAGTCAAGGGACAGGGGGCGCTGGAGGCGATGAGCAGTTCTTC | CASSLSQGTGGAGGDEQFF
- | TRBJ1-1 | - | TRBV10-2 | TGCGCCAGCAGTCCAGGACAGAAGAACACTGAAGCTTTCTTT | CASSPGQKNTEAFF
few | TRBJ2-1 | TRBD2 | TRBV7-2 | TGTGCCAGCAGCTTCGCGGGAGGGCCCGGGAATGAGCAGTTCTTC | CASSFAGGPGNEQFF
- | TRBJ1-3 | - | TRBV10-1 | TGCGCCAGCAGTCGTAACACCATATATTTT | CASSRNTIYF